Presented here are 27 T cell receptor beta chains from one specimen sequenced in a study of T cells in Graves' hyperthyroidism and ophthalmopathy. RNA transcripts yielded amplified TCR beta CDR3 regions. TCR CDR3 underwent first-round RT-PCR with the HTBI primer set. TCRdb recomputed calls from the multiplex PCR reads with MiXCR, one row per CDR3 protein. The data hold about 420,000 distinct CDR3 sequences, with about a sixth observed a single time. The sequencing input was blood. The receptors stem from a young woman with Graves' hyperthyroidism.

This clonotype was observed a few times. The genes are TRBV6-2 or TRBV6-3 and TRBJ2-1, with TRBD1 as a possible D gene (7 bases). The germline V gene encodes CDR1 MNHEY and CDR2 SVGEGT. The CDR3 has 14 amino acids. The V and J ends lost 5 bases and 3 bases respectively, with 11 bases between them. CDR3 region: CASSGGTDYNEQFF. In DNA form, the CDR3 reads TGTGCCAGCAGTGGAGGGACAGACTACAATGAGCAGTTCTTC.

This clonotype was recorded at least ten times. The V call is TRBV12-3 or TRBV12-4, the J call TRBJ2-3; TRBD1 might be the D (6 bases). The CDR3 is made up of 13 amino acids. Trimming pared 3 bases from V and 6 bases from J, leaving 10 bases between. The CDR3 bases are TGTGCCAGCAGTTTTGGAAGGGGGGATACGCAGTATTTT. It specifies CASSFGRGDTQYF.

This clonotype was seen at least ten times. The chain couples TRBV5-5 to TRBJ2-5; 10 bases line up with TRBD1. V lost 4 bases, J lost 2 bases, and 8 bases stayed unmatched. The length of the CDR3 is 16 residues. Germline V gene data show CDR1 as SGHKS and CDR2 as YYEKEE (reference sequence). The chain's CDR3 is CASSPRTGGSQETQYF. DNA of the CDR3: TGTGCCAGCAGCCCACGGACAGGGGGATCGCAAGAGACCCAGTACTTC. Full variable domain (outside the CDR3, taken from reference TRBV5-5 and TRBJ2-5): DAGVTQSPTHLIKTRGQQVTLRCSPISGHKSVSWYQQVLGQGPQFIFQYYEKEERGRGNFPDRFSARQFPNYSSELNVNALLLGDSALYLCASSPRTGGSQETQYFGPGTRLLVL.

This clonotype has a handful of counts. The rearrangement uses TRBV6-1 and TRBJ2-1; weak D call: TRBD1 (5 bases). Trimming took 8 bases from V and 6 from J, leaving 14 bases between them. The V gene's germline CDR1 is MNHNS and CDR2 SASEGT. The CDR3 runs to 13 residues. CDR3: CASSEQGPNEQFF. The CDR3 DNA follows: TGTGCCAGCTCAGAGCAGGGCCCCAATGAGCAGTTCTTC.

This clonotype came up many times. The chain links TRBV19 to TRBJ2-1, with 9 bases lining up with TRBD2. The ends lost 5 bases at V and 7 bases at J; junction bases unmatched: 9. The CDR3 spans 15 residues. Germline V gene lookup returns CDR1 LNHDA and CDR2 SQIVND (reference sequence). In DNA, the CDR3 is TGTGCCAGTAGTGGCGGGAGGGCCCTCTTGAATGAGCAGTTCTTC. Amino acid sequence: CASSGGRALLNEQFF.

The table lists this clonotype with many counts. The chain uses TRBV12-3 or TRBV12-4 and TRBJ2-7, with a weak D call TRBD1 (6 bases). V lost 5 bases to trimming and J lost 6 bases, with 20 bases between them. The CDR3 spans 15 residues. CDR3 sequence: CASSPLGAPKAEQYF. The CDR3 DNA reads TGTGCCAGCAGTCCCCTGGGGGCGCCCAAAGCCGAGCAGTACTTC.

In this sample, this clonotype turned up many times. The chain employs TRBV30 and TRBJ2-5; 9 nucleotides align to TRBD1. CDR3 length: 14 amino acids. CDR1 GTSNPN and CDR2 SVGIG come from the germline V gene (reference sequence). Losses at the gene ends were 0 bases for V and 4 bases for J; bases not matched to a gene: 3. The CDR3 DNA reads TGTGCCTGGAGTGTCTTGGGACAGGGAGAGACCCAGTACTTC. Encoded protein: CAWSVLGQGETQYF.

At least ten counts were recorded for this clonotype. This chain uses TRBV5-1 with TRBJ2-1; 8 bases line up with TRBD1. Trimming took 3 bases from V and 6 from J; bases not matched to a gene: 2. The CDR3 runs 13 residues. Germline CDR1 and CDR2: SGHRS and YFSETQ. This CDR3 is CASSSTGVNEQFF. The CDR3 DNA follows: TGCGCCAGCAGCTCGACAGGGGTCAATGAGCAGTTCTTC.

This clonotype was detected many times. As DNA, the CDR3 is TGCGCCAGCAGTACAGGGACCTACGAGCAGTACTTC. This gives the protein CASSTGTYEQYF. The chain employs TRBV5-1 and TRBJ2-7, with D possibly matching TRBD1 (6 bases). V was cut by 5 bases and J by 2 bases, with 8 bases left in between. The CDR3 runs to 12 residues. Germline CDR1 SGHRS, CDR2 YFSETQ.

A remark on this clonotype: This sequence may be a read error, since a much larger clone differs from it by one base. For the CDR3, the DNA is TGTGCCAGCAGTTTATGGGGTCAGGGGGCCGAAGAGCAGTACTTC. This codes for CASSLWGQGAEEQYF. The gene calls are TRBV28 and TRBJ2-7, with 8 bases matching TRBD1. V trimming: 0 bases; J trimming: 7 bases; junction bases outside the gene matches: 8. This CDR3 comprises 15 residues. In germline, CDR1 is MDHEN, CDR2 SYDVKM.

In this sample, this clonotype turned up many times. This chain joins TRBV30 and TRBJ2-7; 9 positions match TRBD1. CDR1 GTSNPN and CDR2 SVGIG come from the germline V gene (reference sequence). The CDR3 totals 14 residues. V lost 1 base to trimming and J lost 3 bases; unmatched junction nucleotides: 4. CDR3 sequence: CAWSGDRGNYEQYF. CDR3 in DNA: TGTGCCTGGAGTGGTGACAGGGGGAACTACGAGCAGTACTTC.

As regards this clonotype: Just one base apart from a much larger clone, this may be a read error. The chain employs TRBV30 and TRBJ1-5; D is unclear. Germline V lookup: CDR1 GTSNPN, CDR2 SVGIG (reference sequence). The CDR3 is 12 amino acids. The CDR3 bases are TGTGCCCGGAGTGTATCCAGTCAGCCCCAGCATTTT. This codes for CARSVSSQPQHF.

For this clonotype: A much larger clone is a single base away; this may be a read error. The rearrangement uses TRBV18 and TRBJ1-2; D is uncertain. The CDR3 consists of 14 residues. Germline V gene sequence: CDR1 KGHSH, CDR2 LQKENI. The V gene lost 3 bases and the J gene lost 4 bases, with 12 bases spanning the gap. As DNA, the CDR3 is TGTGCCAGCTCACCCTATGAATTTAGCTATGGCTACACCTTC. Its translation: CASSPYEFSYGYTF.

This clonotype was seen repeatedly, ten times or more. V is TRBV11-2 and J is TRBJ1-1; D unresolved. The CDR3 totals 13 residues. Germline V CDR1 and CDR2: SGHAT, FQNNGV. V gave up 7 bases and J gave up 4 bases, with 13 bases separating them. The CDR3 bases are TGTGCCAGCACCCCCCAGGAGGGCACTGAAGCTTTCTTT. Its translation: CASTPQEGTEAFF.

The rearrangement links TRBV2 to TRBJ2-1; D is possibly TRBD2 (6 bases). Germline V gives CDR1 SNHLY, CDR2 FYNNEI. The CDR3 totals 14 residues. The germline V and J ends were trimmed by 8 bases and 9 bases, with 20 bases remaining between them. The CDR3 loop is CASHAWGEESEQFF. The CDR3 bases are TGTGCCAGCCATGCGTGGGGGGAGGAGAGTGAGCAGTTCTTC.

There are many counts of this clonotype. CDR3 sequence (DNA): TGTGCCAGCAGCCCCGGGACAGGGCTAGCTAACTATGGCTACACCTTC. This sequence encodes CASSPGTGLANYGYTF. The chain carries TRBV6-1 and TRBJ1-2; 9 bases fit TRBD1. V trimming: 6 bases; J trimming: 0 bases; junction bases outside the gene matches: 8. The CDR3 is 16 residues long. The germline V gene has CDR1 MNHNS and CDR2 SASEGT.

This clonotype occurred a few times. The chain links TRBV7-2 to TRBJ2-7; D might be TRBD2 (7 bases). Germline CDR1 SGHTA, CDR2 FQGNSA. There are 14 residues in the CDR3. V lost 4 bases and J lost 6, with 16 bases in between. CDR3 DNA sequence: TGTGCCAGCAGCTCCCACGGGGGGCAGGGCGAGCAGTACTTC. Translating gives CASSSHGGQGEQYF.

This clonotype showed up just a few times. Since a much larger clone is just one base distant, this may be a read error. The gene calls are TRBV5-1 and TRBJ1-2; D is unclear. The germline gives CDR1 SGHRS, CDR2 YFSETQ. Trimming removed 0 bases at V and 4 bases at J, with 7 bases between. There are 13 residues in the CDR3. The CDR3 region is CASSLEATYGYTF. In nucleotides, the CDR3 is TGCGCCAGCAGCTTGGAAGCTACCTATGGCTACACCTTC. Based on the CDR3 plus reference TRBV5-1 and TRBJ1-2, the full variable domain is KAGVTQTPRYLIKTRGQQVTLSCSPISGHRSVSWYQQTPGQGLQFLFEYFSETQRNKGNFPGRFSGRQFSNSRSEMNVSTLELGDSALYLCASSLEATYGYTFGSGTRLTVV.

This clonotype was counted ten times or more. V usage is TRBV2 and J usage is TRBJ2-5, with TRBD1 as a possible D gene (6 bases). V was trimmed by 7 bases and J by 1 base, leaving 16 bases between them. The CDR3 loop spans 15 amino acids. Per germline, CDR1 SNHLY and CDR2 FYNNEI. In nucleotides, the CDR3 is TGTGCCAGCAACCCGAAGGCAGGGGCCCAAGAGACCCAGTACTTC. Protein: CASNPKAGAQETQYF.

This clonotype was recorded many times. The rearrangement uses TRBV12-3 or TRBV12-4 and TRBJ2-5; D not resolved. The CDR3 spans 14 residues. Trimming left V 3 bases short and J 1 base short, with 9 bases between. The CDR3 region is CASSFRRTQETQYF. Here the CDR3 DNA reads TGTGCCAGCAGTTTTCGACGGACCCAAGAGACCCAGTACTTC.

This clonotype occurred a few times. The genes are TRBV24-1 and TRBJ2-1; 14 bases map to TRBD2. CDR3 length equals 18 residues. CDR1 and CDR2 (germline): KGHDR, SFDVKD. The V and J ends lost 7 bases and 3 bases, in that order; junction bases with no gene match: 10. The CDR3 region has the DNA TGTGCCACCAGCAGACTAGCGGGAGGGCCAGGTTACTACAATGAGCAGTTCTTC. Amino acid sequence: CATSRLAGGPGYYNEQFF.

This clonotype appeared many times. The chain couples TRBV9 to TRBJ2-5; 8 bases are shared with TRBD1. Trimming took 5 bases from V and 5 from J; bases not matched to a gene: 14. Germline CDR1 reads SGDLS; CDR2 reads YYNGEE. The CDR3 is made up of 16 amino acids. The CDR3 here is CASSTALDRVPETQYF. CDR3 nucleotides: TGTGCCAGCAGTACAGCCCTGGACAGGGTGCCGGAGACCCAGTACTTC.

This clonotype was recorded a few times. The chain links TRBV30 to TRBJ1-4; unclear D gene. There are 14 residues in the CDR3. V lost 1 base and J 3 bases, leaving 9 bases between the germline ends. Looked up from germline, CDR1 is GTSNPN and CDR2 is SVGIG (reference sequence). The CDR3 protein is CAWSGGGANEKLFF. The DNA for the CDR3 is TGTGCCTGGAGTGGGGGAGGAGCTAATGAAAAACTGTTTTTT.

There are a few counts of this clonotype. For the CDR3, the DNA is TGTGCTAGTGGTGATGGACAGGGGGCGAGATACAATGAGCAGTTCTTC. It codes for CASGDGQGARYNEQFF. This rearrangement joins TRBV12-5 to TRBJ2-1; 11 positions agree with TRBD1. This CDR3 has 16 residues. CDR1 is LGHNT and CDR2 is FRNRAP in the germline V gene. Losses at the gene ends were 5 bases for V and 4 bases for J; bases not matched to a gene: 7.

This clonotype was observed at least ten times. V gene TRBV2 combines with J gene TRBJ2-7; tentatively, D is TRBD2 (6 bases). CDR1 and CDR2 from the germline V gene are SNHLY and FYNNEI. The CDR3 loop spans 11 amino acids. The V end was cut by 8 bases, the J end by 3 bases, with 8 bases between. The CDR3 is CASGRSYEQYF. The CDR3 DNA reads TGTGCCAGCGGGAGGAGCTACGAGCAGTACTTC.

This clonotype has at least ten counts. This rearrangement joins TRBV3-1 to TRBJ2-6; 7 nucleotides match TRBD1. CDR1 and CDR2 from the germline V gene are LGHDT and YNNKEL (reference sequence). V was pared by 3 bases and J by 2 bases, with 10 bases of the junction left unmatched. This CDR3 contains 18 residues. This CDR3 reads CASSQPSLGGAGANVLTF. Here the CDR3 DNA reads TGTGCCAGCAGCCAGCCCAGCTTAGGGGGCGCTGGGGCCAACGTCCTGACTTTC.

This clonotype was recorded many times. The V and J genes are TRBV7-3 and TRBJ2-3; TRBD2 matches 8 bases. CDR1 is SGHTA, CDR2 FQGTGA, per germline. The CDR3 extends over 16 amino acids. With 5 bases clipped from V and 2 bases from J, the junction kept 9 bases outside the gene matches. The CDR3 here is CASSPGGGRVTDTQYF. The CDR3 DNA follows: TGTGCCAGCAGCCCCGGCGGGGGGCGCGTCACAGATACGCAGTATTTT.